These T cell receptor beta chains were read from a single sample in a study of cytomegalovirus exposure and HLA in healthy donors. Profiling relied on immunoSEQ multiplex PCR, and the TCRdb table lists in-frame clones only, not all of them. The profile shows about 130,000 clones, roughly 78% of them singletons. Sequenced material: PBMCs. The origin of the receptors is a young man in good health and CMV-seronegative. CDR3s leave out the opening cysteine and the closing phenylalanine or tryptophan.

v_call cdr3_aa
TRBV4-3 ASSHTTGINEKLF
TRBV7-9 ASSLSGGRYEQY
TRBV6-5 ASRGQGAGSYEQY
TRBV4-1 ASSQDLGTGAPLH
TRBV4-3 ASSQSRLAAHNEQF
TRBV7-6 ASSQGQGTDSPLH
TRBV7-2 ASSLSVVRSQPQH
TRBV18 ASSARGTEAF
TRBV7-9 ASSSIGVYQETQY
TRBV5-6 ASSPGTGGIGNYGYT
TRBV6-1 ASRFDRDYGYT
TRBV5-4 ASSRLGLATYEQY
TRBV6-6 ASTGEFTLH
TRBV28 ASSLRSSGVREQY
TRBV6-5 ASSQPSSGPYEQY
TRBV6-5 ASRQGIAGNQPQH
TRBV11-2 ASSLVTGGPEKLF
TRBV6-5 ASSYSLTSGSYEQY
TRBV13 ASSSLGLAGRETQY
TRBV28 ASSRSEPSGHYEQY
TRBV7-3 ASSLGRDRRNTEAF
TRBV7-9 ASSQTGTGELF
TRBV19 ASIPIAGVGGYT
TRBV12-5 ASGFGLRAEAF
TRBV10-3 AISEGGSGTSYEQY
TRBV27 ASSFHRGSDEQY
TRBV5-1 ASSSITSGISNEQF
TRBV5-4 ASSPGTGGGRYGYT
TRBV7-8 ASSSQGMETQY
TRBV6-6 ASSYSIQMNTEAF
TRBV5-1 ASSFERGSSYEQY
TRBV23-1 ASSQDRGRNEQF
TRBV7-8 ASSLDRIQFYGYT
TRBV27 ASSPRHPPNHEQY
TRBV7-2 ASSLNREGTEAF
TRBV6-1 ASLGRDWVEAF
TRBV28 ASSIGYGYT
TRBV4-1 ASSRYHGGTEAF
TRBV28 ALSGAWDQLQH
TRBV9 ASSVSTGPADTQY
TRBV6-5 ASSYLDRGHEQY
TRBV6-5 ASLGGQHLGYT
TRBV2 ASSLAMNTEAF
TRBV28 ASSSSDIAYEQY
TRBV5-1 ASSLGRGHMNTEAF
TRBV19 ASSLGQGAGQPQH
TRBV7-9 ASSSLETSGNNEQF
TRBV6-5 ASSEIQAEKLF
TRBV6-1 ASRGQGYSEQY
TRBV7-8 ASSRDRRTDTQY
TRBV7-6 ASSPDGRTETQY
TRBV30 AWSNQGFPQETQY
TRBV5-8 ASSSEYYNSPLH
TRBV27 ASSLGAMAF
TRBV30 AWKRDGRNGELF
TRBV4-2 ASSQMQGLNTEAF
TRBV18 ASSPSVGERSGNTIY